A single sample is the source of the 10 T cell receptor beta chains below, sequenced in a study of blood T cells in healthy people across ages. A second PCR of roughly 7 to 11 cycles used a sample-barcoded 5' primer and a J-beta primer mix. TCRdb recomputed calls from the 5' RACE reads with MiXCR, one row per CDR3 protein. The sample contains approximately 800,000 distinct CDR3 sequences, approximately 60% of which appear only once. The source material was blood. The receptors derive from a man in his forties in good health.

V is TRBV24-1 and J is TRBJ2-5; TRBD1 aligns across 9 bases. This CDR3 is 18 amino acids long. The germline V gene has CDR1 KGHDR and CDR2 SFDVKD. The J segment lost 5 bases and the V segment lost 6 bases, leaving 18 bases of the junction unmatched. The CDR3 loop is CATSSGRTGVRIRETQYF. CDR3 nucleotide sequence: TGTGCCACCAGTTCAGGAAGGACAGGGGTGAGAATCCGTGAGACCCAGTACTTC.

There are a few counts of this clonotype. V usage is TRBV7-3 and J usage is TRBJ2-1, with 8 nucleotides matching TRBD2. After removal of 5 bases from V and 7 bases from J, the junction contained 13 bases not matched to a gene. The CDR3 sequence is 16 residues long. Germline V gene lookup returns CDR1 SGHTA and CDR2 FQGTGA. CDR3 sequence: CASSTRSGATHNEQFF. The CDR3 DNA follows: TGTGCCAGCAGCACCCGTAGCGGGGCGACGCATAATGAGCAGTTCTTC. The full variable domain, in which reference TRBV7-3 and TRBJ2-1 provide the parts outside the CDR3, is GAGVSQTPSNKVTEKGKYVELRCDPISGHTALYWYRQSLGQGPEFLIYFQGTGAADDSGLPNDRFFAVRPEGSVSTLKIQRTERGDSAVYLCASSTRSGATHNEQFFGPGTRLTVL.

The chain uses TRBV9 and TRBJ2-1, with a tentative D call TRBD2 (6 bases). Deletions cut 0 bases from V and 4 bases from J, with 14 bases between. Germline CDR1 is SGDLS and CDR2 is YYNGEE. The CDR3 sequence is 16 residues long. CDR3 DNA sequence: TGTGCCAGCAGCGTAGGGCGGGGCGGTATGTACAATGAGCAGTTCTTC. Amino acids: CASSVGRGGMYNEQFF.

This clonotype was seen a handful of times. The V and J genes are TRBV7-8 and TRBJ2-1; a possible D gene is TRBD1 (7 bases). Deletions cut 1 base from V and 4 bases from J, with 17 bases between. Germline-derived CDR1 and CDR2 are SGHVS and FQNEAQ. This CDR3 has 17 amino acids. The CDR3 region is CASSLVEGAIPYNEQFF. CDR3 coding DNA: TGTGCCAGCAGCTTAGTGGAGGGGGCGATACCATACAATGAGCAGTTCTTC.

The chain couples TRBV12-3 or TRBV12-4 to TRBJ2-3; D may correspond to TRBD1 or TRBD2 (5 bases each). The CDR3 sequence is 14 residues long. The V end was cut by 8 bases, the J end by 2 bases, with 14 bases between. The DNA of the CDR3 is TGTGCCAGCGCCGACAGCGGCTACACAGATACGCAGTATTTT. Translated: CASADSGYTDTQYF.

The rearrangement joins TRBV20-1 to TRBJ1-2, with TRBD1 matching 7 bases. Per germline, CDR1 DFQATT and CDR2 SNEGSKA (reference sequence). The V gene end was trimmed by 3 bases and the J gene end by 3 bases; junction bases not matched to a gene: 7. The CDR3 is 14 residues long. The CDR3 loop is CSASDRAQHYGYTF. CDR3 nucleotide sequence: TGCAGTGCTAGTGACAGGGCCCAGCACTATGGCTACACCTTC.

The rearrangement links TRBV27 to TRBJ2-5; D possibly matches TRBD1 or TRBD2 (9 bases each). CDR3 length equals 16 residues. V was shortened by 6 bases and J by 2 bases, with 19 bases between the two germline ends. Germline loops: CDR1 MNHEY, CDR2 SMNVEV (reference sequence). CDR3 sequence reads: CASSPSGTGRQETQYF. CDR3 nucleotides: TGTGCCAGCAGCCCTAGCGGGACAGGGAGGCAAGAGACCCAGTACTTC.

This clonotype showed up just a few times. The chain recombines TRBV9 with TRBJ2-3, with D unclear. The V gene's germline CDR1 is SGDLS and CDR2 YYNGEE. This CDR3 contains 12 residues. Trimming cost V 2 bases and J 6 bases, with 7 bases left between them. The CDR3 DNA reads TGTGCCAGCAGCGTCTCTCCGGATACGCAGTATTTT. The encoded protein is CASSVSPDTQYF. Filled out from reference TRBV9 and TRBJ2-3, the complete variable domain reads DSGVTQTPKHLITATGQRVTLRCSPRSGDLSVYWYQQSLDQGLQFLIQYYNGEERAKGNILERFSAQQFPDLHSELNLSSLELGDSALYFCASSVSPDTQYFGPGTRLTVL.

V gene TRBV29-1 combines with J gene TRBJ2-1; possibly TRBD2 for D (6 bases). CDR1 and CDR2 (germline): SQVTM, ANQGSEA. Trimming cost V 4 bases and J 13 bases, with 20 bases left between them. The CDR3 consists of 13 residues. The CDR3 sequence: CSVAKGGGETQFF. CDR3 coding DNA: TGCAGCGTTGCAAAGGGAGGAGGAGAGACCCAGTTCTTC.

V is TRBV5-1 and J is TRBJ2-2, with 11 bases that match TRBD1. V lost 0 bases to trimming and J lost 2 bases; unmatched junction nucleotides: 3. CDR3 size: 17 residues. Germline lookup yields CDR1 SGHRS and CDR2 YFSETQ. CDR3 sequence reads: CASSLARTGGNTGELFF. The DNA of the CDR3 is TGCGCCAGCAGCTTGGCCCGGACAGGGGGCAACACCGGGGAGCTGTTTTTT.